This entry is about one T cell receptor (beta chain). The antigen is undetermined. The sample is drawn from a study of T cells in Graves' hyperthyroidism and ophthalmopathy. Reasons for excluding patients were uncontrolled infection, other autoimmune disease, pregnancy or lactation. The PBMCs studied were ones that came from 10 ml fresh peripheral blood. TCR beta CDR3 regions were amplified from RNA transcripts. HTBI primers were the set used in a first-round RT-PCR of the TCR CDR3. TCRdb redid the calling of the multiplex PCR reads with MiXCR, one entry per CDR3 protein. The sample records about 500,000 distinct CDR3 sequences, 17% being singletons. Germline V gene data show CDR1 as LGHDT and CDR2 as YNNKEL (reference sequence). The CDR3 is 13 amino acids. The germline V and J ends were trimmed by 4 bases and 4 bases, with 5 bases remaining between them. General study findings and limits: Blood also contained most expanded thyroid clonotypes above 0.001.

The chain joins TRBV3-1 to TRBJ2-6; D assignment may be TRBD1 or TRBD2 (5 bases each). Sequencing was performed on blood. This TCR derives from a woman aged 18-30 years with Graves' ophthalmopathy. The DNA for the CDR3 is TGTGCCAGCAGCCGGGACGGGGCCAACGTCCTGACTTTC. This sequence encodes CASSRDGANVLTF.